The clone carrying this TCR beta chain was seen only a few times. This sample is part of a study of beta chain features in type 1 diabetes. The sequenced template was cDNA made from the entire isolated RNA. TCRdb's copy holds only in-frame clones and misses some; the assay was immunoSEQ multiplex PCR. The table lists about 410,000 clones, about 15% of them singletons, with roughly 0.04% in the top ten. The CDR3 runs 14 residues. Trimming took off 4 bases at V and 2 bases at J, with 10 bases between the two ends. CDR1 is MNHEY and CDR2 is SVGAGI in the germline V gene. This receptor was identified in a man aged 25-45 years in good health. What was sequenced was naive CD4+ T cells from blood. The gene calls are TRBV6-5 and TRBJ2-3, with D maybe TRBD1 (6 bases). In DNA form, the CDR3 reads TGTGCCAGCAGTTGGGGACAAAACACAGATACGCAGTATTTT. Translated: CASSWGQNTDTQYF.